The 15 T cell receptor beta chains listed next were all sequenced from one sample in a study of cytomegalovirus exposure and HLA in healthy donors. PCR used 60 Vbeta primers and 13 Jbeta primers. TCRdb's copy holds only in-frame clones and misses some; the assay was immunoSEQ multiplex PCR. The sample lists some 120,000 clones, roughly 80% occurring once. Material for sequencing was PBMCs. The origin of the receptors is a woman aged 40 to 55 in good health and CMV-seronegative.

This clone came up a few times. The junction and the germline gene differ at one end; a read error may be behind it. This chain links TRBV7-9 with TRBJ1-1; TRBD1 matches at 7 bases. CDR3 size: 16 residues. The germline V gene encodes CDR1 SEHNR and CDR2 FQNEAQ (reference sequence). CDR3 sequence reads: CSSRRTTGEANTEAFF. The CDR3 nucleotides read TGTTCCAGCAGAAGAACCACAGGGGAGGCAAACACTGAAGCTTTCTTT.

The J gene is TRBJ2-2, the V gene TRBV7-2; TRBD2 aligns across 7 bases. CDR1 and CDR2 from the germline V gene are SGHTA and FQGNSA. The CDR3 is made up of 14 amino acids. The V and J ends lost 4 bases and 4 bases, in that order; junction bases with no gene match: 3. The DNA for the CDR3 is TGTGCCAGCAGCTCACTAGCGACCACCGGGGAGCTGTTTTTT. The encoded protein is CASSSLATTGELFF. The whole variable domain, remainder taken from reference TRBV7-2 and TRBJ2-2, is GAGVSQSPSNKVTEKGKDVELRCDPISGHTALYWYRQSLGQGLEFLIYFQGNSAPDKSGLPSDRFSAERTGGSVSTLTIQRTQQEDSAVYLCASSSLATTGELFFGEGSRLTVL.

The chain combines TRBV5-1 with TRBJ2-7; 9 nucleotides match TRBD2. Trimming removed 5 bases from V and 2 bases from J; junction bases left unmatched: 5. The CDR3 runs to 14 residues. Germline V gene lookup returns CDR1 SGHRS and CDR2 YFSETQ. The CDR3 region is CASRPVAGAYEQYF. CDR3 bases: TGCGCCAGCAGACCTGTAGCGGGAGCCTACGAGCAGTACTTC.

The chain has TRBV27 and TRBJ2-7; D is possibly TRBD1 (5 bases). Germline V gene lookup returns CDR1 MNHEY and CDR2 SMNVEV (reference sequence). The V end lost 3 bases, the J end lost 4 bases, and 16 bases lay between the germline ends. The length of the CDR3 is 15 residues. The CDR3 DNA is TGTGCCAGCAGTTTGTCTGGGGCTAACCTTTACGAGCAGTACTTC. Its translation is CASSLSGANLYEQYF.

The chain links TRBV7-9 to TRBJ2-4, with a possible D match to TRBD1 (6 bases). V gave up 4 bases and J gave up 3 bases, with 19 bases separating them. Germline CDR1 and CDR2: SEHNR and FQNEAQ (reference sequence). CDR3 length: 17 amino acids. This chain's CDR3 is CASSWETDQQGKNIQYF. CDR3 bases: TGTGCCAGCAGCTGGGAGACAGACCAACAGGGCAAAAACATTCAGTACTTC.

This chain links TRBV27 with TRBJ2-7; D may be TRBD2 (6 bases). This CDR3 contains 15 residues. V dropped 5 bases and J dropped 0 bases, with 14 bases sitting between them. Per germline, CDR1 MNHEY and CDR2 SMNVEV (reference sequence). Written as DNA, the CDR3 is TGTGCCAGCAGTCCCGGTGGGGGGTACTCCTACGAGCAGTACTTC. Translated, it gives CASSPGGGYSYEQYF.

For this clone: An end of the junction does not agree with germline; a read error may underlie this. The rearrangement uses TRBV5-4 and TRBJ2-4; 11 nucleotides line up with TRBD2. This CDR3 has 17 residues. CDR1 is SGHNT, CDR2 YYREEE, per germline (reference sequence). The CDR3 sequence: CASSPSSGRGLKNSQYF. Here the CDR3 DNA reads TGTGCCAGCAGCCCAAGTAGCGGGAGGGGACTCAAAAACAGTCAGTACTTC.

The chain has TRBV28 and TRBJ1-1; tentative D call: TRBD1 (6 bases). V lost 5 bases and J 1 base, leaving 11 bases between the germline ends. The CDR3 contains 14 residues. Germline CDR1 and CDR2: MDHEN and SYDVKM. DNA for the CDR3: TGTGCCAGCAGTATTCCAGGGGCGAACACTGAAGCTTTCTTT. It is translated as CASSIPGANTEAFF.

The chain links TRBV28 to TRBJ2-1; 16 nucleotides match TRBD2. V lost 3 bases and J lost 7; bases outside the gene matches: 9. The CDR3 is 18 residues long. Germline CDR1 MDHEN, CDR2 SYDVKM. CDR3: CASSFQGTSGRAGNEQFF. CDR3 in DNA: TGTGCCAGCAGTTTCCAGGGGACTAGCGGGAGGGCGGGTAATGAGCAGTTCTTC.

The chain couples TRBV7-9 to TRBJ2-2; tentatively, D is TRBD1 (6 bases). This CDR3 spans 16 amino acids. Per germline, CDR1 SEHNR and CDR2 FQNEAQ (reference sequence). The V and J ends lost 4 bases and 1 base respectively, with 13 bases between them. CDR3 DNA: TGTGCCAGCAGCTCGAGATGGGGGCAGAACACCGGGGAGCTGTTTTTT. Translated, it gives CASSSRWGQNTGELFF.

The rearrangement joins TRBV5-6 to TRBJ2-7; 10 bases are shared with TRBD2. Germline-derived CDR1 and CDR2 are SGHDT and YYEEEE. J lost 5 bases, V lost 0 bases, and 5 bases had no gene match. This CDR3 comprises 15 residues. CDR3 protein: CASSLVSSGSNEQYF. DNA of the CDR3: TGTGCCAGCAGCTTGGTGTCTAGCGGGAGTAACGAGCAGTACTTC.

This clone is a singleton in its sample. The chain employs TRBV6-5 and TRBJ2-1; 7 bases line up with TRBD2. V trimming: 7 bases; J trimming: 6 bases; junction bases outside the gene matches: 6. Germline CDR1 is MNHEY and CDR2 is SVGAGI. CDR3 length: 13 amino acids. The CDR3 bases are TGTGCCAGCACTAAGCGGGAAGGCAATGAGCAGTTCTTC. Translation gives CASTKREGNEQFF.

This sequence joins TRBV15 and TRBJ2-1; tentatively, D is TRBD1 (6 bases). Germline lookup yields CDR1 LNHNV and CDR2 YYDKDF (reference sequence). This CDR3 contains 13 residues. Trimming removed 5 bases from V and 4 bases from J, with 9 bases in between. CDR3 DNA: TGTGCCACCAGCCGGGACACGTACAATGAGCAGTTCTTC. Translation: CATSRDTYNEQFF.

As for this clone: Relative to the germline gene, one junction end is altered; a read error may explain this. The J gene is TRBJ2-6, the V gene TRBV6-5, with 7 bases that match TRBD1. Germline values: CDR1 MNHEY, CDR2 SVGAGI. CDR3 length: 15 amino acids. Written as DNA, the CDR3 is TGTGCCAGCAGGATTACAGGGGATGGGGCCAACGGCCTGACTTTC. Its protein product is CASRITGDGANGLTF.

The V gene is TRBV7-2, the J gene TRBJ1-2; no definite D call. Germline assignment: CDR1 SGHTA and CDR2 FQGNSA. CDR3 length: 14 residues. The V end was cut by 1 base, the J end by 1 base, with 7 bases between. CDR3 bases: TGTGCCAGCAGCTTAGTTTACAGTAACTATGGCTACACCTTC. Translating it yields CASSLVYSNYGYTF.